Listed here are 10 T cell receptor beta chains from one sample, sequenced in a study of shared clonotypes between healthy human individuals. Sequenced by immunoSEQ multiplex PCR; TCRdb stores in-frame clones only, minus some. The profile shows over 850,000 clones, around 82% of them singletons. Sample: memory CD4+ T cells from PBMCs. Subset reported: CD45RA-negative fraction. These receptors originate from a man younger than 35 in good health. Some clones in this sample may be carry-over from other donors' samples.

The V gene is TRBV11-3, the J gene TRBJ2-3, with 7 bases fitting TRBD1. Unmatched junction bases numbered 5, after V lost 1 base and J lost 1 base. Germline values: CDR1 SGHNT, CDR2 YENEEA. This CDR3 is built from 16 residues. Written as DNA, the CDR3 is TGTGCCAGCAGCTTAGGCGTGGGGACAGGCACAGATACGCAGTATTTT. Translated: CASSLGVGTGTDTQYF.

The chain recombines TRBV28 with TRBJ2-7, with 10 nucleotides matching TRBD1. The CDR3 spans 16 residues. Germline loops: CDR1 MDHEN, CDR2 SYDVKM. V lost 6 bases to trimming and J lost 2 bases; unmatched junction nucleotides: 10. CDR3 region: CASRLGGQGGPYEQYF. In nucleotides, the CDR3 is TGTGCCAGCAGGCTAGGCGGACAGGGGGGTCCCTACGAGCAGTACTTC.

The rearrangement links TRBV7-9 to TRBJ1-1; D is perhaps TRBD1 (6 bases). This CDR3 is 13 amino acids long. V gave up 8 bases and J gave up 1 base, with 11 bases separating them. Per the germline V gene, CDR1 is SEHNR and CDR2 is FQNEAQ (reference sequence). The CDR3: CASFQGGNTEAFF. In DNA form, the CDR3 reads TGTGCCAGCTTCCAAGGGGGGAACACTGAAGCTTTCTTT.

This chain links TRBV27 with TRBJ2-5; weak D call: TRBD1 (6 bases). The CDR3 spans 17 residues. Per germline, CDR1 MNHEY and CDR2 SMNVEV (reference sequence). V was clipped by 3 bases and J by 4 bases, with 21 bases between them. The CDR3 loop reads CASSFTPTRGIRETQYF. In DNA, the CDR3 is TGTGCCAGCAGTTTTACACCAACCAGGGGAATCCGAGAGACCCAGTACTTC.

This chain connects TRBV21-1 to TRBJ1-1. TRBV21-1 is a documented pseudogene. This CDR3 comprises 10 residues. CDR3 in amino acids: CASPRAGAFF. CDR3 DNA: TGTGCCAGCCCAAGGGCGGGAGCTTTCTTT.

The CDR3 sequence: CASSLDTGVGEAFF. DNA of the CDR3: TGCGCCAGCAGCTTGGATACAGGGGTTGGTGAAGCTTTCTTT. V usage is TRBV5-1 and J usage is TRBJ1-1, with 7 bases matching TRBD1. The germline V gene encodes CDR1 SGHRS and CDR2 YFSETQ. This CDR3 contains 14 residues. V was clipped by 0 bases and J by 7 bases; unmatched bases: 6.

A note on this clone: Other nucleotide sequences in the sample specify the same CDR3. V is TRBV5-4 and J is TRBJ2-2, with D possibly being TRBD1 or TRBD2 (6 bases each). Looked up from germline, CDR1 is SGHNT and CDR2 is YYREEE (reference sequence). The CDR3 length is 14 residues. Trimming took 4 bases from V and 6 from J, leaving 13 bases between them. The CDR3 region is CASSLGGEAGELFF. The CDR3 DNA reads TGTGCCAGCAGCCTGGGGGGCGAAGCCGGGGAGCTGTTTTTT.

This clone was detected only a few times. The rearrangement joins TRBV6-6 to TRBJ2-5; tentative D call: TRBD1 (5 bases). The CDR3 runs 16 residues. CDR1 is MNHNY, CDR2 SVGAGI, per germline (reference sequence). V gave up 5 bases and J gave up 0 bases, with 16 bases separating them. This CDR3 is CASSRRQSKYQETQYF. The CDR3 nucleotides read TGTGCCAGCAGTCGACGACAGTCCAAGTACCAAGAGACCCAGTACTTC.

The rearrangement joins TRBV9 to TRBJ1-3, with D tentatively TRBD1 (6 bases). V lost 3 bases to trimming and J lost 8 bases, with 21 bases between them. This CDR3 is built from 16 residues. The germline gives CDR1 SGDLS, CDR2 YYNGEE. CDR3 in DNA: TGTGCCAGCAGCGCCCAAGGGGGGGTGACGGGGCACACCATATATTTT. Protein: CASSAQGGVTGHTIYF.

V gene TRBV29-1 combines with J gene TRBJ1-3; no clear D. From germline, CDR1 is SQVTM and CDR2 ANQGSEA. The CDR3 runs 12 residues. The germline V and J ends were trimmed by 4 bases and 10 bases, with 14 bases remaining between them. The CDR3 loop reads CSVVGYGDTIYF. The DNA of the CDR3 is TGCAGCGTTGTCGGATACGGAGATACCATATATTTT.